This T cell receptor (beta chain) was observed in a study of response to subunit inactivated influenza vaccine. TCRdb called the RT-PCR reads again in MiXCR, with one record for every CDR3 protein. The sample lists about 540,000 distinct CDR3 sequences, roughly 23% occurring once. With regard to this clonotype: Its antigen remains unknown.

General observations from the study: Authors proposed each seasonal influenza vaccination draws in few new T cells.

Germline assignment: CDR1 LGHNA and CDR2 YNFKEQ. The CDR3 contains 17 residues. The J segment lost 4 bases and the V segment lost 4 bases, leaving 16 bases of the junction unmatched. These same records also appear under a second study, on T cells expressing NK-cell markers. That study reports: 5'RACE template switching built TCR beta cDNA with unique molecular identifiers. Sequenced donors, eight in total, included seven who were HCMV-seropositive and one who was seronegative. About six of the donors carried dominant NKG2C+ clonotypes that took up about 1.0-7.0% of their CD8+ T cells. The study left the HCMV specificity of expanded NKG2C+ T cell clones unresolved.

The clonotype comes from a man between 45 and 60 years old who received an inactivated influenza vaccine. Here the sequenced sample was CD4+ T cells sorted from PBMCs, taken roughly 12 days after vaccination. The V gene is TRBV4-2, the J gene TRBJ2-7; 7 bases line up with TRBD1. The CDR3 nucleotides read TGTGCCAGCAGCCCGACATTTCGACAGGGTAAATTTTACGAGCAGTACTTC. Its protein is CASSPTFRQGKFYEQYF.